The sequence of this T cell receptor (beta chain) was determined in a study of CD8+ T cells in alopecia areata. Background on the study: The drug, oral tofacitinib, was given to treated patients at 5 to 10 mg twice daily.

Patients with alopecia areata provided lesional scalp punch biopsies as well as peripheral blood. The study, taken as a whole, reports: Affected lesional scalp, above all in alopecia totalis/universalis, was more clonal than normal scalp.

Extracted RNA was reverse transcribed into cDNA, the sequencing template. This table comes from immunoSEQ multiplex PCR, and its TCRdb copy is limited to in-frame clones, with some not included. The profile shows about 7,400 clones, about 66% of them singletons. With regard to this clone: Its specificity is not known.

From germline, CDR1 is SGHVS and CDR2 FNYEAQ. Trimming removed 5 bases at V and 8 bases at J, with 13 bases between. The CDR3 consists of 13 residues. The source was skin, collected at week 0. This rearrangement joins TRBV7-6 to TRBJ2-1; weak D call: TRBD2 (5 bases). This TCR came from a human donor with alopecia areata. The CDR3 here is CASSPDVSDEQFF. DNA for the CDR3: TGTGCCAGCAGCCCGGACGTTAGCGATGAGCAGTTCTTC. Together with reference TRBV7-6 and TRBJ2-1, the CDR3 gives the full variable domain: GAGVSQSPRYKVTKRGQDVALRCDPISGHVSLYWYRQALGQGPEFLTYFNYEAQQDKSGLPNDRFSAERPEGSISTLTIQRTEQRDSAMYRCASSPDVSDEQFFGPGTRLTVL.